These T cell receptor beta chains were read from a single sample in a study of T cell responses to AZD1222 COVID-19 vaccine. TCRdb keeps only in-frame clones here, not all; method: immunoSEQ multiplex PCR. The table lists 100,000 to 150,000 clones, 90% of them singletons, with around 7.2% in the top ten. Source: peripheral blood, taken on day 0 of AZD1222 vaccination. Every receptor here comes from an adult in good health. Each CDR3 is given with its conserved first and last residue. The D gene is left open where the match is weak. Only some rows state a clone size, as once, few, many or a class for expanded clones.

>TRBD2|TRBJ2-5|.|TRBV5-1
CASRGGLALETQYF
TGCGCCAGCAGAGGCGGACTAGCCCTTGAGACCCAGTACTTC
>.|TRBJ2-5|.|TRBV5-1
CASSLARGAGYQETQYF
TGCGCCAGCAGCTTGGCTCGGGGAGCTGGGTACCAAGAGACCCAGTACTTC
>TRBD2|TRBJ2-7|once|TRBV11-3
CASSHSGRAYEQYF
TGTGCCAGCAGTCACAGCGGGAGAGCCTACGAGCAGTACTTC
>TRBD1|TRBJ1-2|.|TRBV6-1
CASSEPRTGNFGYTF
TGTGCCAGCAGTGAACCCCGGACAGGGAATTTTGGCTACACCTTC
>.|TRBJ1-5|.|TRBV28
CASSLNRWEDSNQPQHF
TGTGCCAGCAGTTTAAATCGGTGGGAAGATAGCAATCAGCCCCAGCATTTT
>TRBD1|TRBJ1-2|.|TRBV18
CASSPPGQGVLTNYGYTF
TGTGCCAGCTCACCACCTGGACAGGGAGTTTTGACTAACTATGGCTACACCTTC
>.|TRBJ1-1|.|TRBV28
CASSEQVVNTEAFF
TGTGCCAGCAGTGAACAGGTGGTGAACACTGAAGCTTTCTTT
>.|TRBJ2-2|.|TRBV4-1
CASSQSQLTGELFF
TGCGCCAGCAGCCAGTCCCAACTCACCGGGGAGCTGTTTTTT
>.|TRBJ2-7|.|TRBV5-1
CASSGDGRSYEQYF
TGCGCCAGCAGCGGGGACGGACGTTCCTACGAGCAGTACTTC
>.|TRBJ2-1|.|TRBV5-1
CASSLQDNEQFF
TGCGCCAGCAGCCTACAGGACAATGAGCAGTTCTTC
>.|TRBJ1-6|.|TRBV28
CASSPTPQGRGSPLHF
TGTGCCAGCAGCCCTACTCCACAGGGACGAGGGTCACCCCTCCACTTT
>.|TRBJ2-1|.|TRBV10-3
CAISRGEGNEQFF
TGTGCCATCAGTAGGGGGGAGGGCAATGAGCAGTTCTTC
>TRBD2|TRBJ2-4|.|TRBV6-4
CASSDRAGGWTKNIQYF
TGTGCCAGCAGTGACAGGGCGGGAGGATGGACCAAAAACATTCAGTACTTC
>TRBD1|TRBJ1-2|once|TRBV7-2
CASSSSPGTGPGYTF
TGTGCCAGCAGCTCCTCCCCCGGGACAGGGCCCGGCTACACCTTC
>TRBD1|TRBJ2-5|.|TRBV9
CASSTGTGIETQYF
TGTGCCAGCAGCACCGGGACAGGGATCGAGACCCAGTACTTC
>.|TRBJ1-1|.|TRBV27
CASSPTADGGSEAFF
TGTGCCAGCAGTCCTACCGCCGATGGAGGATCTGAAGCTTTCTTT
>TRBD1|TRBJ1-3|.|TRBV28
CASSPPGGNSGNTIYF
TGTGCCAGCAGTCCGCCAGGGGGTAATTCCGGAAACACCATATATTTT
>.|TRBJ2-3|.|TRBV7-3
CASSWRPQLGTDTQYF
TGTGCCAGCAGCTGGAGGCCCCAGCTGGGCACAGATACGCAGTATTTT
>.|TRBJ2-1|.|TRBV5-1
CASSLEGGNEQFF
TGCGCCAGCAGCTTGGAAGGGGGCAATGAGCAGTTCTTC
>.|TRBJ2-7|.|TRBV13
CASSLGRAYEQYF
TGTGCCAGCAGCTTAGGGCGGGCCTACGAGCAGTACTTC
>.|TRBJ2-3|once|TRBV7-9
CASSLDRGGTDTQYF
TGTGCCAGCAGCTTAGACAGAGGGGGCACAGATACGCAGTATTTT
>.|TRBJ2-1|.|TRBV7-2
CASSSWQGIYNEQFF
TGTGCCAGCAGCTCATGGCAGGGAATTTACAATGAGCAGTTCTTC
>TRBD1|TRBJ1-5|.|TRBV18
CASSPGQGNQPQHF
TGTGCCAGCTCACCGGGACAGGGCAATCAGCCCCAGCATTTT
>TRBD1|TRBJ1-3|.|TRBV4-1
CASSHGYRGSGNTIYF
TGCGCCAGCAGCCATGGGTACAGGGGCTCTGGAAACACCATATATTTT
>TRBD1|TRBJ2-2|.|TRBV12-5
CASGFSGTGGAGELFF
TGTGCTAGTGGTTTCTCCGGGACAGGGGGAGCCGGGGAGCTGTTTTTT
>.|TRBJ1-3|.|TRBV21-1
CASSPPGQGLGNTIYF
TGTGCCAGCAGTCCTCCGGGACAGGGCCTTGGAAACACCATATATTTT
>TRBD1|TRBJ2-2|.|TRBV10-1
CASSKGQGTGELFF
TGCGCCAGCAGCAAGGGACAGGGAACCGGGGAGCTGTTTTTT
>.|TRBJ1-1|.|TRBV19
CASSRQQSNTEAFF
TGTGCCAGTAGTCGGCAACAATCGAACACTGAAGCTTTCTTT
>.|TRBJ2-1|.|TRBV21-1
CASSRGLAGVHEQFF
TGTGCCAGCAGCAGAGGACTAGCGGGAGTCCATGAGCAGTTCTTC
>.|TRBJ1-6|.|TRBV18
CASSPGYNSPLHF
TGTGCCAGCTCACCAGGGTATAATTCACCCCTCCACTTT
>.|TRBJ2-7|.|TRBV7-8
CASSLDTGTYEQYF
TGTGCCAGCAGCTTAGATACAGGAACCTACGAGCAGTACTTC
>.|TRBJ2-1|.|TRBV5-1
CASSGTGTYPGDEQFF
TGCGCCAGCAGCGGGACCGGGACCTACCCAGGTGATGAGCAGTTCTTC
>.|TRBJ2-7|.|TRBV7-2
CASRPGGGRSSYEQYF
TGTGCCAGCAGACCAGGAGGGGGCAGGAGCTCCTACGAGCAGTACTTC
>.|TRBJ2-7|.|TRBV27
CASAPGRASYEQYF
TGTGCCAGCGCGCCAGGGCGGGCGTCCTACGAGCAGTACTTC
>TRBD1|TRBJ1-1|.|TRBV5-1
CASSSQGANTEAFF
TGCGCCAGCAGCTCGCAGGGGGCCAACACTGAAGCTTTCTTT
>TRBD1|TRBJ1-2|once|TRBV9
CASSSGGENYGYTF
TGTGCCAGCAGCTCAGGGGGCGAGAACTATGGCTACACCTTC
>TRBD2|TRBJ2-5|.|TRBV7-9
CASERNSGQETQYF
TGTGCCAGCGAGCGGAATAGCGGGCAAGAGACCCAGTACTTC
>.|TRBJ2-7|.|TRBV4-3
CASSQDWGQPREQYF
TGCGCCAGCAGCCAAGATTGGGGGCAGCCTCGCGAGCAGTACTTC
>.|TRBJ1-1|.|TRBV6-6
CASRMKGGGTEAFF
TGTGCCAGCAGAATGAAAGGAGGGGGCACTGAAGCTTTCTTT
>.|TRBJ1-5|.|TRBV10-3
CAISESRQNNQPQHF
TGTGCCATCAGTGAGTCCCGACAGAACAATCAGCCCCAGCATTTT
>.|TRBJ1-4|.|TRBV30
CAWSVRGNPEGEKLFF
TGTGCCTGGAGTGTACGGGGGAACCCAGAGGGGGAAAAACTGTTTTTT
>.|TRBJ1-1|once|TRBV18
CASSPYSYTLNTEAFF
TGTGCCAGCTCACCCTACAGTTATACGCTGAACACTGAAGCTTTCTTT
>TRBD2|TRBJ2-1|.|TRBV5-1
CASSLGLAGGSMTYNEQFF
TGCGCCAGCAGCCTCGGACTAGCGGGAGGAAGCATGACCTACAATGAGCAGTTCTTC
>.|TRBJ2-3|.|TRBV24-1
CATRGTGNTQYF
TGTGCCACCAGAGGAACAGGGAATACGCAGTATTTT
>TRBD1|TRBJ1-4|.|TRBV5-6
CASSAGTALATNEKLFF
TGTGCCAGCAGCGCCGGGACAGCTCTGGCAACTAATGAAAAACTGTTTTTT
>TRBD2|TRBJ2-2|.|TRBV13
CASSPPGSGRANGELFF
TGTGCCAGCAGCCCCCCGGGGAGCGGGAGGGCGAACGGGGAGCTGTTTTTT
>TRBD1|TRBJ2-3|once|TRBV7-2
CASSPFPHRDSSTDTQYF
TGTGCCAGCAGCCCTTTCCCCCACCGGGACAGTAGCACAGATACGCAGTATTTT